A single sample is the source of the 14 T cell receptor beta chains below, sequenced in a study of T cells after posttransplantation cyclophosphamide. Generated by immunoSEQ multiplex PCR, the TCRdb table keeps only in-frame clones and is missing some. Among about 9,200 clones, roughly 98% were seen once, and the ten largest hold about 0.25%. Sequencing was carried out using naive CD8+ T cells sorted from PBMCs. These receptors were obtained from a man between 50 and 59 years old in good health, CMV-negative, and a related stem cell transplant donor.

DNA for the CDR3: TGTGCCAGTAGTACCCCCTTCAGGGCGAACACTGAAGCTTTCTTT. Translated: CASSTPFRANTEAFF. The chain recombines TRBV19 with TRBJ1-1; the D gene is possibly TRBD1 (5 bases). V shed 4 bases and J shed 1 base, with 13 bases lying between them. The CDR3 is made up of 15 amino acids. Germline loops: CDR1 LNHDA, CDR2 SQIVND (reference sequence).

As regards this clone: At one of its ends the junction is not consistent with the germline gene, which may arise from a read error. The chain combines TRBV19 with TRBJ1-5, with TRBD1 matching 10 bases. Per germline, CDR1 LNHDA and CDR2 SQIVND (reference sequence). The CDR3 extends over 15 amino acids. The CDR3 sequence is CASSSGQGGNQPQHF. The CDR3 DNA sequence: TGTGCCAGTAGTTCAGGACAGGGGGGCAACCAGCCCCAGCATTTT.

The chain combines TRBV7-3 with TRBJ2-7; 8 positions agree with TRBD1. Germline loops: CDR1 SGHTA, CDR2 FQGTGA. The length of the CDR3 is 14 residues. Trimming at V came to 5 bases and at J to 2 bases, leaving 5 bases not matched to a gene. CDR3 loop: CASSRDRGPYEQYF. The CDR3 bases are TGTGCCAGCAGCCGTGACAGGGGACCCTACGAGCAGTACTTC.

The rearrangement uses TRBV6-6 and TRBJ2-2; D is uncertain. The CDR3 extends over 14 amino acids. V was trimmed by 6 bases and J by 4 bases, leaving 12 bases between them. The germline V gene has CDR1 MNHNY and CDR2 SVGAGI (reference sequence). DNA of the CDR3: TGTGCCAGCAGCTCCATAGTGAGCACCGGGGAGCTGTTTTTT. Its translation: CASSSIVSTGELFF.

The chain has TRBV7-9 and TRBJ2-5, with 9 bases identical to TRBD2. J lost 3 bases, V lost 8 bases, and 7 bases had no gene match. The CDR3 length is 14 residues. The germline V gene has CDR1 SEHNR and CDR2 FQNEAQ (reference sequence). CDR3 DNA sequence: TGTGCCAGCGCCCAATCTAGCGGGGAAGAGACCCAGTACTTC. It encodes CASAQSSGEETQYF.

The chain joins TRBV5-6 to TRBJ2-7; unclear D gene. Trimming left V 4 bases short and J 2 bases short, with 4 bases between. CDR3 length: 11 residues. The germline CDR1 and CDR2 sequences are SGHDT and YYEEEE. This CDR3 reads CASSGTYEQYF. In nucleotides, the CDR3 is TGTGCCAGCAGCGGCACCTACGAGCAGTACTTC.

The CDR3 sequence is CASSSLGRGAYNEQFF. As DNA, the CDR3 is TGTGCCAGCAGCTCGTTGGGGCGGGGGGCCTACAATGAGCAGTTCTTC. V gene TRBV7-2 combines with J gene TRBJ2-1, with 8 bases fitting TRBD2. The V gene's germline CDR1 is SGHTA and CDR2 FQGNSA. V was pared by 4 bases and J by 2 bases, with 7 bases of the junction left unmatched. The CDR3 is 16 residues long.

J is TRBJ2-1 and V is TRBV11-2; D is possibly TRBD2 (6 bases). V lost 1 base and J lost 0, with 7 bases in between. Looked up from germline, CDR1 is SGHAT and CDR2 is FQNNGV. There are 15 residues in the CDR3. CDR3 sequence: CASSLARGSYNEQFF. The CDR3 bases are TGTGCCAGCAGCTTAGCGCGGGGCTCCTACAATGAGCAGTTCTTC. The full variable domain, rest sourced from reference TRBV11-2 and TRBJ2-1, is EAGVAQSPRYKIIEKRQSVAFWCNPISGHATLYWYQQILGQGPKLLIQFQNNGVVDDSQLPKDRFSAERLKGVDSTLKIQPAKLEDSAVYLCASSLARGSYNEQFFGPGTRLTVL.

CDR3 protein: CASSATGGLAGDYEQYF. The DNA of the CDR3 is TGTGCCAGCAGCGCTACGGGTGGACTAGCGGGAGACTACGAGCAGTACTTC. This chain links TRBV21-1 with TRBJ2-7; the D call of TRBD2 is as the table states it, not checked on the DNA. TRBV21-1 constitutes a pseudogene. The CDR3 extends over 17 amino acids.

This chain links TRBV6-1 with TRBJ2-7; D possibly corresponds to TRBD2 (5 bases). There are 15 residues in the CDR3. The V end lost 1 base, the J end lost 4 bases, and 14 bases lay between the germline ends. Germline values: CDR1 MNHNS, CDR2 SASEGT. The CDR3 DNA reads as TGTGCCAGCAGTGAAGGCGCGGGTTCCCAGTACGAGCAGTACTTC. This translates into CASSEGAGSQYEQYF.

This chain links TRBV27 with TRBJ2-7, with 9 bases identical to TRBD1. The CDR3 runs 17 residues. The V gene's germline CDR1 is MNHEY and CDR2 SMNVEV (reference sequence). V dropped 5 bases and J dropped 3; count of bases not matched to a gene: 14. CDR3 residues: CASSSTGTGKRHYEQYF. CDR3 bases: TGTGCCAGCAGTAGTACCGGGACAGGGAAACGACACTACGAGCAGTACTTC.

CDR3 region: CASSLSLTEGARETQYF. As DNA, the CDR3 is TGTGCCAGCAGCCTCTCGCTAACGGAGGGGGCGCGGGAGACCCAGTACTTC. This chain connects TRBV7-7 to TRBJ2-5; maybe TRBD1 (7 bases). Trimming took off 5 bases at V and 5 bases at J, with 24 bases between the two ends. Germline V gene lookup returns CDR1 SSHAT and CDR2 FNYEAQ (reference sequence). This CDR3 region has 17 residues.

The J gene is TRBJ1-1, the V gene TRBV29-1; no clear D. The CDR3 loop spans 17 amino acids. Germline lookup yields CDR1 SQVTM and CDR2 ANQGSEA. Deletions cut 6 bases from V and 6 bases from J, with 29 bases between. CDR3 in amino acids: CSVRGTEGYTRVAEAFF. The CDR3 nucleotides read TGCAGCGTGCGGGGTACTGAAGGGTACACTAGGGTCGCTGAAGCTTTCTTT.

This chain connects TRBV27 to TRBJ1-2, with D maybe TRBD1 (6 bases). The CDR3 contains 15 residues. V lost 2 bases to trimming and J lost 3 bases, with 13 bases between them. Germline lookup yields CDR1 MNHEY and CDR2 SMNVEV (reference sequence). CDR3 DNA sequence: TGTGCCAGCAGTTTACAGGGGAATATGGACTATGGCTACACCTTC. This encodes CASSLQGNMDYGYTF.